These T cell receptor beta chains were read from a single sample in a study of PD-1 blockade in mismatch repair-deficient tumors. Using immunoSEQ multiplex PCR, the repertoire was profiled, and TCRdb retains in-frame clones only, with some absent. The sample has around 25,000 clones, around 80% seen once; the top ten hold just over 20%. Sequenced here: peripheral blood, sampled 12 weeks after starting pembrolizumab. The receptors shown here come from an adult with mismatch repair-deficient cancer. Both conserved end residues are part of each CDR3. The order of the fields is CDR3 DNA, CDR3 protein, clone size, D gene, J gene, V gene. A D gene is named only where the DNA matches it firmly. The size entry is marked missing in some rows and otherwise reads once, few, many or a size class.

TGTGCCAGCTCACCCGGCGGAGGGGCGGAGACCCAGTACTTC,CASSPGGGAETQYF,-,-,TRBJ2-5,TRBV18
TGTGCCAGCAGCCCGCCCGTGAGTGCAGGGGACCCCTACGAGCAGTACTTC,CASSPPVSAGDPYEQYF,-,-,TRBJ2-7,TRBV7-8
TGCGCCAGCAGCTCTAGTGGGGGGTATGGCTACACCTTC,CASSSSGGYGYTF,few,-,TRBJ1-2,TRBV4-3
TGTGCCAGTAGTATCAGGACTAGCTATGAGCAGTTCTTC,CASSIRTSYEQFF,-,TRBD2,TRBJ2-1,TRBV19
TGTGCCAGTAGTATAACTAGCTGGGATACGCAGTATTTT,CASSITSWDTQYF,few,-,TRBJ2-3,TRBV19
TGCGCCAGCAGCCAAGAAGTGCCCGGGCATGGCTACACCTTC,CASSQEVPGHGYTF,-,-,TRBJ1-2,TRBV4-1
TGTGCCAGCAGCTGGACCGGGAACTATGGCTACACCTTC,CASSWTGNYGYTF,once,-,TRBJ1-2,TRBV5-6
TGTGCCAGCAGCTTTACCAGGAACACCGGGGAGCTGTTTTTT,CASSFTRNTGELFF,-,-,TRBJ2-2,TRBV11-3
TGTGCCAGCAGCCTACTAGCGGGAGGCCCCTACGAGCAGTACTTC,CASSLLAGGPYEQYF,-,TRBD2,TRBJ2-7,TRBV11-2
TGCGCCAGCAGTCAACCTTTATCCCAGGAGCATATGACCTACGAGCAGTACTTC,CASSQPLSQEHMTYEQYF,-,-,TRBJ2-7,TRBV23-1
TGTGCCAGCTCACCGAGTCCCGGGACAGGGTTCGGTGGCTACACCTTC,CASSPSPGTGFGGYTF,-,TRBD1,TRBJ1-2,TRBV18
TGTGCCAGCAGCTTTAGCCGGGAGGGCGGGGAGCTGTTTTTT,CASSFSREGGELFF,-,TRBD2,TRBJ2-2,TRBV5-6
TGCGCCAGCAGCTTGGGAGGCGGGGAGCTGTTTTTT,CASSLGGGELFF,once,-,TRBJ2-2,TRBV5-1
TGTGCCAGCAGTGGGGGGAAAATGGCCGACCCTGGAAACACCATATATTTT,CASSGGKMADPGNTIYF,once,-,TRBJ1-3,TRBV2
TGTGCCTGGAGTCAGGGAGGTTCCGAGCAGTACTTC,CAWSQGGSEQYF,-,-,TRBJ2-7,TRBV30
TGTGCCAGTAGTATCGGGACTAGCGGGACCTCGACCGGGGAGCTGTTTTTT,CASSIGTSGTSTGELFF,-,TRBD2,TRBJ2-2,TRBV19
TGCGCCAGCAGTCAATCGAAAAGGACAGGGGGCTATATTAACTATGGCTACACCTTC,CASSQSKRTGGYINYGYTF,-,TRBD1,TRBJ1-2,TRBV23-1
TGTGCCCGTAGGCTAAAGAACACCGGGGAGCTGTTTTTT,CARRLKNTGELFF,-,-,TRBJ2-2,TRBV5-6
TGTGCCAGCAGTTTAACATCTAGTTGGGGCAATCAGCCCCAGCATTTT,CASSLTSSWGNQPQHF,-,-,TRBJ1-5,TRBV27
TGTGCCAGCAGTTATGGGCATCTCCGGGAGCAGTACTTC,CASSYGHLREQYF,-,-,TRBJ2-7,TRBV6-5
TGTGCCAGCAGCCCCGTTCGGACTCGTGAGCAGTTCTTC,CASSPVRTREQFF,-,-,TRBJ2-1,TRBV9
TGCGCCAGCAGGTTGACAGAGAACACTGAAGCTTTCTTT,CASRLTENTEAFF,-,-,TRBJ1-1,TRBV5-1
TGTGCCAGCGAGAGGCATAGCGGGAGGTACAATGAGCAGTTCTTC,CASERHSGRYNEQFF,-,TRBD2,TRBJ2-1,TRBV6-5
TGTGCCAGCTCACCCCAGGGGACAACAGGGGGCTACACTGAAGCTTTCTTT,CASSPQGTTGGYTEAFF,-,TRBD1,TRBJ1-1,TRBV18
TGTGCCAGTACGGGACTCGTCAGAGGGGAGACCCAGTACTTC,CASTGLVRGETQYF,-,-,TRBJ2-5,TRBV7-6
TGTGCCAGCAGTGACGAGCACGGGGCGGGAGAAAAACTGTTTTTT,CASSDEHGAGEKLFF,-,-,TRBJ1-4,TRBV6-6
TGCAGCGTTCTTACTGTACCGGGACTAGACATCGAGCAGTACTTC,CSVLTVPGLDIEQYF,-,TRBD2,TRBJ2-7,TRBV29-1
TGTGCCAGCAGCGTGGGACTCCACGAGACCCAGTACTTC,CASSVGLHETQYF,-,-,TRBJ2-5,TRBV6-5
TGCGCCAGCAGCGAGGGACAGGGAGCCTACGAGCAGTACTTC,CASSEGQGAYEQYF,-,TRBD1,TRBJ2-7,TRBV4-1
TGTGCCATCAGGAGGGACCTGGACAGAGAGCAGTACTTC,CAIRRDLDREQYF,few,-,TRBJ2-7,TRBV10-3
TGTGCCAGCAGTTCTACTAGTATCGGGGAGCTGTTTTTT,CASSSTSIGELFF,-,-,TRBJ2-2,TRBV27
TGTGCCAGCAGCCACCCGGGATACACCTACGAGCAGTACTTC,CASSHPGYTYEQYF,-,-,TRBJ2-7,TRBV6-5
TGCGCCAGCAGCTGGGGGGGCACTGAAGCTTTCTTT,CASSWGGTEAFF,-,-,TRBJ1-1,TRBV5-1
TGCGCCAGCAGCCCGAATATCAAGGGTGGGGCCAACGTCCTGACTTTC,CASSPNIKGGANVLTF,few,-,TRBJ2-6,TRBV4-3
TGTGCCAGCAGTTCGTTGGCGGGAGGGTCCTTTCAAGAGACCCAGTACTTC,CASSSLAGGSFQETQYF,-,TRBD2,TRBJ2-5,TRBV28
TGTGCCAGCAGTTACCGGCCAGATTCTGGAAACACCATATATTTT,CASSYRPDSGNTIYF,-,-,TRBJ1-3,TRBV6-5
TGTGCTAGCAGCTTAGGGTACCAAGAGACCCAGTACTTC,CASSLGYQETQYF,-,-,TRBJ2-5,TRBV7-7
TGTGCCAGCAGCTTATCGGTCAGGGTTGACCAGCCCCAGCATTTT,CASSLSVRVDQPQHF,-,-,TRBJ1-5,TRBV7-2
TGCAGCGCCGACCTAGTAGGAGGGCAGTTCTTC,CSADLVGGQFF,-,-,TRBJ2-1,TRBV29-1
TGTGCCAGCAGTTTATCGGGGCAGGGGACAACAGATACGCAGTATTTT,CASSLSGQGTTDTQYF,-,-,TRBJ2-3,TRBV27
TGTGCCAGCAGCTTACAGGGGAGGCCAGATACGCAGTATTTT,CASSLQGRPDTQYF,-,-,TRBJ2-3,TRBV5-4
TGTGCCAGCAGTTTACAGCTAGCGGGGGCCTACGAGCAGTACTTC,CASSLQLAGAYEQYF,few,TRBD2,TRBJ2-7,TRBV6-1
TGTGCCAGCAGCTCTCAACAGGACTCCTACGAGCAGTACTTC,CASSSQQDSYEQYF,-,-,TRBJ2-7,TRBV7-9
TGTGCCAGCAGTTTACGGGGGAAAGAGACCCAGTACTTC,CASSLRGKETQYF,-,-,TRBJ2-5,TRBV6-5
TGTGCCAGCAGCCCACGGGGGCAGATTCCTAACTATGGCTACACCTTC,CASSPRGQIPNYGYTF,-,-,TRBJ1-2,TRBV28
TGTGCCAGCAGACCCTCCCCTCGGGGACCCACTGAAGCTTTCTTT,CASRPSPRGPTEAFF,-,-,TRBJ1-1,TRBV7-2
TGTGCCAGCTCGCAATATGGGGGTGCCAGCGAGCAGTACTTC,CASSQYGGASEQYF,-,-,TRBJ2-7,TRBV18
TGTGCCAGCGGGGGACAGGGTTCGGGCACTGAAGCTTTCTTT,CASGGQGSGTEAFF,-,TRBD1,TRBJ1-1,TRBV2
TGTGCCAGCAGCGTCAGGTACTACGAGCAGTACTTC,CASSVRYYEQYF,-,-,TRBJ2-7,TRBV5-8
TGTGCCTGGAGTGTAGGAGGGAGTTTCACCCACGAGCAGTACTTC,CAWSVGGSFTHEQYF,-,-,TRBJ2-7,TRBV30
TGTGCCAGCAGCGGCGGTTCAGCTGGAAACACCATATATTTT,CASSGGSAGNTIYF,-,-,TRBJ1-3,TRBV7-9
TGTGCCAGCAGCCAAGATTCCGCGGAAGCTTTCTTT,CASSQDSAEAFF,-,-,TRBJ1-1,TRBV4-2
TGCGCCAGCAGCGGAGCTCGACAGGGGACGGATCAGCCCCAGCATTTT,CASSGARQGTDQPQHF,-,TRBD1,TRBJ1-5,TRBV4-1